This T cell receptor (beta chain) was recorded in a study of beta chain features in type 1 diabetes. Study summary: Sorted cell examination encompassed approximately 110 million cells across all samples.

Study results and caveats: There was a moderate but significant shortening of TCRB CDR3s in all four CD4+ subsets of Type 1 diabetes patients.

Germline V gene lookup returns CDR1 PRHDT and CDR2 FYEKMQ (reference sequence). The CDR3 loop spans 12 amino acids. V lost 5 bases, J lost 2 bases, and 6 bases lay in between. Every bit of the isolated RNA underwent reverse transcription, so sequencing read expressed TCRB transcripts. Sequencing used immunoSEQ multiplex PCR; TCRdb keeps in-frame clones, though not all of them. The profile shows around 300,000 clones, under 8.5% of them singletons. Worth noting for this clone: Antigen specificity is unknown.

J is TRBJ2-5 and V is TRBV13; D not resolved. The sequencing input was central memory CD4+ T cells from blood. The clonotype was recovered from a woman between 18 and 29 years old in good health. The CDR3 spells CASSRYQETQYF. CDR3 bases: TGTGCCAGCAGCCGATATCAAGAGACCCAGTACTTC.